This TCR beta chain derives from a study of T cells in Graves' hyperthyroidism and ophthalmopathy (dated by TCRdb to 2018 to 2020). In terms of the full investigation: Peripheral blood samples were taken at initial diagnosis, before any treatment was given. TCR V-J signatures able to tell the groups apart were searched for in a discovery cohort of 90 to 100 patients, of whom about 40 had Graves' ophthalmopathy and about 60 had stable Graves' hyperthyroidism. Prospective prediction of ophthalmopathy was tested in an independent validation cohort consisting of some 19 hyperthyroidism patients and 17 patients who later progressed to ophthalmopathy. The roughly 99 discovery patients were divided at random into training and test sets in a 7:3 ratio. Thyroid tissue and blood T-cell repertoires from about six Graves' hyperthyroidism patients were also compared in the study. After sampling, hyperthyroidism patients received methimazole starting at 30 mg daily, and ophthalmopathy patients received high-dose intravenous methylprednisolone. The paper reports TCR Vbeta CDR3 sequencing of 140 or so peripheral blood samples: around 41 ophthalmopathy, fewer than 80 hyperthyroidism and 17 progressor patients.

General conclusions and limits of the study: In validation, progression to ophthalmopathy was predicted by the model with 55% to 71% sensitivity and 72% to 85% specificity, a median of roughly 6.4 months before onset. Most expanded thyroid clonotypes (frequency above 0.001) were also detected in blood, a finding suggesting that blood repertoires may reflect thyroid immune responses. No statistical method was used to fix the sample size in advance, and group allocation was not hidden from the investigators. Ophthalmopathy was separated from stable hyperthyroidism by a 13 V-J signature model, with about 88% sensitivity and 81% to 82% specificity obtained in cross-validation and 80%/75% obtained in testing.

Stable Graves' hyperthyroidism was defined as the absence of progression to ophthalmopathy over 18 months of follow-up. Hyperthyroidism patients were newly diagnosed, had a disease duration of under 2 months, and were aged 18 to 65 years. Any patient with an uncontrolled infection, another autoimmune disease, pregnancy or lactation was excluded. Diagnoses were established on the basis of clinical symptoms, serum thyroxine and TRAb, thyroid ultrasound, and orbital computed tomography. Ficoll-Paque density gradient centrifugation was used to isolate PBMCs from 8 to 10 ml of fresh peripheral blood. Total RNA was extracted with Trizol reagent, and quality was checked on an Agilent 2100 Bioanalyzer. V lost 5 bases and J lost 3 bases, and the count of bases not matched to a germline gene is 13. From the cysteine through the phenylalanine, the CDR3 covers 17 amino acids. Of all the DNA, just the CDR3 is kept, 51 bases in frame from base 1. From a lookup of the germline V gene (reference sequence), CDR1 and CDR2 are LNHNV and YYDKDF.

A word on this clonotype: It has no known antigen specificity. No clone much larger than this one lies a single base away; base qualities are absent.

TCR beta CDR3 regions were amplified from RNA transcripts. The TCR CDR3 was subjected to a first round of RT-PCR using the HTBI primer set and the Qiagen OneStep RT-PCR kit. Libraries were constructed in a second round of multiplex PCR, after which size selection and purification were performed. Paired-end sequencing of the libraries was performed with 100 bp reads on an Illumina HiSeq2000. Processing in the source paper ran as follows. SOAPnuke was used to process the raw data, removing reads that contained adapters or uncalled bases, had a mean Phred below 15, or lacked an exact match to the constant primer or identifier. COPE v1.2.5 was used to merge the high-quality paired reads, and each unique nucleotide sequence was defined as a clonotype. Clonotypes were aligned to IMGT TRBV, TRBD and TRBJ reference segments using MiTCR v1.1. Only V-J combinations with frequency above 0.0001, covering about 99% of repertoires, were analysed. A TCS score was defined as the ratio of F50 (clonal expansion) to E x V (chaos), with BLOSUM62-based TCRdist applied between CDR3 peptides within each V-J. Welch's t-statistics and random forest reduced some 510 V-J features to fewer than 15, which were used in a naive Bayes classifier (R e1071). Through fastp at Q25 and MiXCR, TCRdb rebuilt clones from the public reads, retaining in-frame beta chains. Rows merge per CDR3 protein into single entries with the most common DNA and genes. It is TCRdb's table, rather than the study itself, that gives the V and J calls and clone size. In all, the sample holds 250,000 to 300,000 distinct CDR3 sequences, and about an eighth of those were seen once. The top ten clones comprise roughly 8.2% of the sample.

The sample comprised blood. Rearrangement joined TRBV15 to TRBJ2-1; 7 bases in the middle match TRBD2. The source of this sequence is a woman aged 35 to 49 with Graves' hyperthyroidism. The bases read TGTGCCACCAGCCCCGGACTAGTCCGCCTTCTCTACAATGAGCAGTTCTTC. It encodes CATSPGLVRLLYNEQFF.